The TCR beta chain under discussion was sequenced for a study of blood T cell repertoires in COVID-19. Sequencing was performed with immunoSEQ multiplex PCR; in TCRdb, only in-frame clones are kept and a portion is missing. The sample gives hundreds of thousands of clones, around 90% of which show up once; 9% to 9.5% is in the top ten. Germline values: CDR1 MNHEY, CDR2 SMNVEV (reference sequence). Trimming cost V 4 bases and J 1 base; bases outside gene matches: 5. This CDR3 comprises 15 residues. The chain has TRBV27 and TRBJ2-7; 9 positions match TRBD1. The sequence came from a man younger than 35 with active or convalescent COVID-19. The sequencing input was peripheral blood. CDR3 sequence reads: CASSSQGAESYEQYF. In DNA, the CDR3 is TGTGCCAGCAGTTCACAGGGGGCGGAATCCTACGAGCAGTACTTC.